Presented here are 25 T cell receptor beta chains from one specimen sequenced in a study of blood T cell repertoires in COVID-19. This table comes from immunoSEQ multiplex PCR, and its TCRdb copy is limited to in-frame clones, with some not included. The data show fewer than 200,000 clones, around 83% seen once. The sample consisted of peripheral blood. The receptor source for this set is a woman between 65 and 79 years old with COVID-19, enrolled during active disease.

The chain carries TRBV6-5 and TRBJ1-4, with D possibly being TRBD1 (5 bases). The CDR3 totals 14 residues. Germline V gene lookup returns CDR1 MNHEY and CDR2 SVGAGI. V was shortened by 6 bases and J by 1 base, with 9 bases between the two germline ends. CDR3 protein: CASRAGLTNEKLFF. CDR3 in DNA: TGTGCCAGCAGGGCAGGGTTAACTAATGAAAAACTGTTTTTT.

This clone was seen more than once but under ten times. The sample contains more than one DNA sequence encoding this CDR3. J is TRBJ2-1 and V is TRBV7-2; tentative D call: TRBD1 (6 bases). The V gene lost 2 bases and the J gene lost 5 bases, with 7 bases spanning the gap. Germline CDR1 reads SGHTA; CDR2 reads FQGNSA. The CDR3 runs to 13 residues. CDR3 nucleotides: TGTGCCAGCAGCTTAAGGGGGAACAATGAGCAGTTCTTC. Residues: CASSLRGNNEQFF.

The chain links TRBV9 to TRBJ1-1, with TRBD1 as a possible D gene (6 bases). The CDR3 contains 14 residues. V gave up 5 bases and J gave up 0 bases, with 11 bases separating them. Looked up from germline, CDR1 is SGDLS and CDR2 is YYNGEE. CDR3 nucleotide sequence: TGTGCCAGCAGTAGGGGGGGAATGAACACTGAAGCTTTCTTT. Translation gives CASSRGGMNTEAFF.

The chain employs TRBV10-2 and TRBJ2-5; 8 bases line up with TRBD2. V lost 3 bases, J lost 2 bases, and 2 bases stayed unmatched. The CDR3 length is 14 residues. Per the germline V gene, CDR1 is WSHSY and CDR2 is SAAADI. The CDR3 reads CASSDSGTQETQYF. The CDR3 bases are TGCGCCAGCAGTGATAGCGGGACACAAGAGACCCAGTACTTC.

V and J are TRBV4-1 and TRBJ1-5; D is unresolved. V gave up 0 bases and J gave up 7 bases, with 10 bases separating them. This CDR3 region has 14 residues. The germline V gene has CDR1 MGHRA and CDR2 YSYEKL. CDR3 region: CASSQDGGIQPQHF. The CDR3 DNA reads TGCGCCAGCAGCCAAGACGGAGGTATCCAGCCCCAGCATTTT.

This clone was seen a single time. The V gene is TRBV27, the J gene TRBJ1-2, with TRBD1 matching 10 bases. CDR1 MNHEY and CDR2 SMNVEV come from the germline V gene (reference sequence). The CDR3 is 19 residues long. After removal of 5 bases from V and 6 bases from J, the junction contained 21 bases not matched to a gene. In nucleotides, the CDR3 is TGTGCCAGCAGTACCGTAAACCCAGGACAGGGGGTTGTGTGGAATGGCTACACCTTC. It is translated as CASSTVNPGQGVVWNGYTF.

This clone was counted only a few times. The genes are TRBV28 and TRBJ1-1, with 7 bases aligning to TRBD1. CDR1 and CDR2 from the germline V gene are MDHEN and SYDVKM. V dropped 4 bases and J dropped 4; count of bases not matched to a gene: 12. The CDR3 loop spans 16 amino acids. CDR3 bases: TGTGCCAGCAGTTCCTCCGGGACAGCGGGTACCACTGAAGCTTTCTTT. Amino acids: CASSSSGTAGTTEAFF.

The chain has TRBV4-1 and TRBJ2-1, with D hard to call. Germline CDR1 MGHRA, CDR2 YSYEKL. The V and J ends lost 1 base and 8 bases respectively, with 12 bases between them. There are 14 residues in the CDR3. CDR3 nucleotides: TGCGCCAGCAGCCAAGCGGGTCTCTGGCATGAGCAGTTCTTC. Its translation: CASSQAGLWHEQFF.

The genes are TRBV18 and TRBJ1-3, with a weak D call TRBD1 (5 bases). Germline V gene sequence: CDR1 KGHSH, CDR2 LQKENI. CDR3 size: 14 residues. The V end was cut by 3 bases, the J end by 1 base, with 7 bases between. CDR3 in DNA: TGTGCCAGCTCACCGGACATATCTGGAAACACCATATATTTT. As protein: CASSPDISGNTIYF.

J is TRBJ2-5 and V is TRBV29-1, with 9 bases that match TRBD2. J was trimmed by 4 bases and V by 8 bases; bases with no gene match: 5. In germline, CDR1 is SQVTM, CDR2 ANQGSEA. The CDR3 loop spans 12 amino acids. CDR3 sequence reads: CSPQLAGETQYF. DNA for the CDR3: TGCAGCCCGCAACTAGCGGGAGAGACCCAGTACTTC. Drawing the rest from reference TRBV29-1 and TRBJ2-5, the complete variable domain is SAVISQKPSRDICQRGTSLTIQCQVDSQVTMMFWYRQQPGQSLTLIATANQGSEATYESGFVIDKFPISRPNLTFSTLTVSNMSPEDSSIYLCSPQLAGETQYFGPGTRLLVL.

This chain links TRBV19 with TRBJ1-5, with 10 bases matching TRBD1. CDR3 length: 19 residues. Germline CDR1 and CDR2: LNHDA and SQIVND (reference sequence). V lost 5 bases, J lost 11 bases, and 24 bases stayed unmatched. CDR3 in amino acids: CASSPRQGAKTFTGSAQHF. CDR3 DNA: TGTGCCAGTAGTCCCAGACAGGGGGCCAAAACCTTCACTGGTTCTGCCCAGCATTTT.

This clone was counted between two and nine times. The chain employs TRBV27 and TRBJ2-3; the D gene is possibly TRBD2 (7 bases). Per the germline V gene, CDR1 is MNHEY and CDR2 is SMNVEV (reference sequence). The CDR3 is 13 residues long. Trimming took off 3 bases at V and 13 bases at J, with 17 bases between the two ends. In DNA, the CDR3 is TGTGCCAGCAGTTTCACTAGCGCCGAGGGGGAGTATTTT. Translation gives CASSFTSAEGEYF.

The genes are TRBV21-1 and TRBJ2-7; TRBD2, the table's D call, lacks a check against the DNA. TRBV21-1 is termed a pseudogene. CDR3 length: 14 residues. CDR3 coding DNA: TGTGCCAGCAGCAAAGGTTCTCCCGCCTACGAGCAGTACTTC. Translated, it gives CASSKGSPAYEQYF.

This clone was picked up a small number of times. The V and J genes are TRBV11-2 and TRBJ2-2, with a possible D match to TRBD2 (6 bases). Germline V gene data show CDR1 as SGHAT and CDR2 as FQNNGV. The CDR3 covers 16 residues. With 5 bases removed from V and 4 bases from J, the gap between germline ends came to 17 bases. The CDR3 loop reads CASSASTMRGTGELFF. Here the CDR3 DNA reads TGTGCCAGCAGCGCAAGTACTATGCGGGGCACCGGGGAGCTGTTTTTT.

CDR3 sequence: CSVERSTDTQYF. The CDR3 nucleotides read TGCAGCGTTGAGAGGTCCACAGATACGCAGTATTTT. This chain joins TRBV29-1 and TRBJ2-3; D unresolved. The CDR3 has 12 amino acids. CDR1 SQVTM and CDR2 ANQGSEA come from the germline V gene. Deletions cut 3 bases from V and 2 bases from J, with 6 bases between.

J is TRBJ2-5 and V is TRBV12-3 or TRBV12-4; perhaps TRBD1 as D (5 bases). The V and J ends lost 2 bases and 5 bases respectively, with 9 bases between them. The CDR3 is made up of 13 amino acids. CDR3 region: CASSLQGSETQYF. In DNA form, the CDR3 reads TGTGCCAGCAGTTTACAGGGTAGTGAGACCCAGTACTTC.

The J gene is TRBJ2-7, the V gene TRBV19; perhaps TRBD2 as D (6 bases). The V gene lost 5 bases and the J gene lost 6 bases, with 17 bases spanning the gap. The CDR3 spans 14 residues. The germline V gene has CDR1 LNHDA and CDR2 SQIVND (reference sequence). CDR3 region: CASSAGRSSREQYF. CDR3 nucleotide sequence: TGTGCCAGTAGTGCGGGACGTTCTTCCCGCGAGCAGTACTTC.

This clone appeared a single time. The chain uses TRBV19 and TRBJ2-3, with TRBD1 matching over 8 bases. CDR3 length: 15 amino acids. Germline V lookup: CDR1 LNHDA, CDR2 SQIVND (reference sequence). Trimming took 11 bases from V and 6 from J; bases not matched to a gene: 16. The CDR3 region is CASMGAGGRLDTQYF. The CDR3 bases are TGTGCCTCGATGGGGGCAGGGGGCCGATTGGATACGCAGTATTTT.

This chain links TRBV27 with TRBJ2-1; 9 bases align to TRBD2. J gave up 2 bases and V 4 bases, and 6 bases lay outside the gene matches. The CDR3 loop spans 16 amino acids. Germline lookup yields CDR1 MNHEY and CDR2 SMNVEV (reference sequence). This CDR3 is CASSSLREGTYNEQFF. CDR3 DNA: TGTGCCAGCAGTTCGTTGCGGGAGGGAACCTACAATGAGCAGTTCTTC.

This clone showed up just a few times. The chain has TRBV7-9 and TRBJ2-1; TRBD1 agrees at 9 bases. This CDR3 has 16 residues. Trimming cost V 3 bases and J 5 bases; bases outside gene matches: 8. Germline CDR1 and CDR2: SEHNR and FQNEAQ (reference sequence). CDR3 residues: CASSFSGTGRNNEQFF. CDR3 nucleotides: TGTGCCAGCAGCTTTTCCGGGACAGGGCGGAACAATGAGCAGTTCTTC.

V is TRBV11-2 and J is TRBJ1-2; 9 bases align to TRBD1. The CDR3 has 15 amino acids. Per the germline V gene, CDR1 is SGHAT and CDR2 is FQNNGV. The J segment lost 7 bases and the V segment lost 3 bases, leaving 9 bases of the junction unmatched. The CDR3 loop is CASSLEQGALFGYTF. CDR3 DNA: TGTGCCAGCAGCTTGGAACAGGGGGCTTTGTTTGGCTACACCTTC.

The V and J genes are TRBV28 and TRBJ2-6; tentatively, D is TRBD1 (5 bases). Germline CDR1 and CDR2: MDHEN and SYDVKM. This CDR3 spans 15 amino acids. With 1 base removed from V and 9 bases from J, the gap between germline ends came to 13 bases. Here the CDR3 reads CASSLLGALGNVLTF. The CDR3 nucleotides are TGTGCCAGCAGTTTATTAGGGGCCCTCGGCAACGTCCTGACTTTC.

The genes are TRBV4-1 and TRBJ1-1; D possibly corresponds to TRBD1 (5 bases). This CDR3 has 13 amino acids. CDR1 MGHRA and CDR2 YSYEKL come from the germline V gene. Trimming pared 4 bases from V and 10 bases from J, leaving 16 bases between. CDR3: CASSPVGGPVAFF. The CDR3 bases are TGCGCCAGCAGCCCCGTGGGGGGACCTGTAGCTTTCTTT.

This clone was detected once. This chain links TRBV4-1 with TRBJ2-5; 9 bases are shared with TRBD2. The CDR3 spans 14 residues. With 6 bases clipped from V and 4 bases from J, the junction kept 6 bases outside the gene matches. CDR1 and CDR2 from the germline V gene are MGHRA and YSYEKL. CDR3 nucleotide sequence: TGCGCCAGCAGACGTATAGCGGGAGTAGAGACCCAGTACTTC. Amino acids: CASRRIAGVETQYF.

This rearrangement joins TRBV5-1 to TRBJ1-1; 7 bases match TRBD1. V was pared by 3 bases and J by 5 bases, with 16 bases of the junction left unmatched. CDR1 is SGHRS, CDR2 YFSETQ, per germline. The CDR3 sequence is 17 residues long. The CDR3 DNA sequence: TGCGCCAGCAGCTCCGACCTCACGACAGGGCTTAAGACTGAAGCTTTCTTT. Translated, it gives CASSSDLTTGLKTEAFF. The full variable domain, its missing parts supplied by reference TRBV5-1 and TRBJ1-1, is KAGVTQTPRYLIKTRGQQVTLSCSPISGHRSVSWYQQTPGQGLQFLFEYFSETQRNKGNFPGRFSGRQFSNSRSEMNVSTLELGDSALYLCASSSDLTTGLKTEAFFGQGTRLTVV.